This T cell receptor beta chain was observed in a study of molecular identifiers for immune sequencing clone quantification. Turning to the study itself: Five aliquots were made in replicates from the RNA of roughly 21,000 or 96,000 naive CD8 cells, and four were sequenced.

TCRdb passed the PCR reads through MiXCR, listing each CDR3 protein once. The repertoire includes about 36,000 distinct CDR3 sequences, about 18% of them detected once, and roughly 6.6% sits in the top ten. Study-wide points: Effector cells kept over 97% of their molecules in clones above 20 RNA copies, while naive cells kept under 1% there.

CD8+CD4-CCR7+CD45RA+ cells were sorted as naive CD8 T cells. The germline V and J ends were trimmed by 3 bases and 4 bases, with 13 bases remaining between them. Germline CDR1 reads MNHEY; CDR2 reads SMNVEV (reference sequence). The length of the CDR3 is 14 residues. This clonotype has ten or more counts. Its antigen is still unknown. This chain joins TRBV27 and TRBJ2-7; tentative D call: TRBD1 (5 bases). This TCR was sampled from a human donor in good health. Some libraries in this study had Jurkat cell RNA spiked in. Sequencing was performed on naive CD8+ T cells from blood, with Jurkat cell RNA spiked in. Subset in this sample: FACS-sorted CD8+CD4-CCR7+CD45RA+ naive T cells. CDR3 amino acids: CASSFSHPGYEQYF. CDR3 DNA sequence: TGTGCCAGCAGTTTTAGCCACCCAGGGTACGAGCAGTACTTC.